This T cell receptor (beta chain) was sequenced for a study of low-dose radiotherapy and immunotherapy resistance in tumors. As for the study in general: In Cohort 2, 1 Gy per fraction was delivered every two weeks, for a total of 13 Gy over 26 weeks. Patients were on oral aspirin 300 mg taken daily for four cycles from cycle 1 day 1.

This clonotype was picked up a small number of times. Primers targeting TRAV and TRBV primed first-strand cDNA, covering alpha and beta chains. Over roughly 19 PCR cycles, TCRs were amplified from a constant-region primer and V-primer adapter. TCRdb re-derived calls from the reads in MiXCR, one entry per CDR3 protein. The repertoire has about 15,000 distinct CDR3 sequences, roughly 60% of them found once; the top ten carry approximately 8%. The junction had 5 bases not matched to a gene; V was cut back by 3 bases and J by 9 bases. This CDR3 spans 15 amino acids. Germline V gene data show CDR1 as SNHLY and CDR2 as FYNNEI.

The receptor was isolated from a human donor with advanced metastatic prostate, ovarian, gallbladder or colorectal cancer (not recorded which). This table probably holds off-target reads from a library built for another chain. The rearrangement uses TRBV2 and TRBJ2-3; 14 nucleotides match TRBD2. In DNA, the CDR3 is TGTGCCAGCAGTGACGGGGGACTAGCGGGGGACACGCAGTATTTT. Encoded protein: CASSDGGLAGDTQYF.